The following is a T cell receptor beta chain sequence with its context. The antigen is unknown. This sample stems from a study of identical twins. Whole-study results and caveats: Invariant populations such as MAIT and iNKT cells could partly muddle zero-insertion analyses.

A universal primer site was added by template switching, and unique molecular identifiers were carried by the cDNA. MiXCR, applied by TCRdb to the 5' RACE reads, yields one record per CDR3 protein. The table lists 200,000 to 300,000 distinct CDR3 sequences, 6.5% to 9% of them singletons. Germline loops: CDR1 SGHDT, CDR2 YYEEEE. CDR3 length: 14 amino acids. The V and J ends lost 4 bases and 6 bases, in that order; junction bases with no gene match: 5. This sample was shared with a second study, whose subject was yellow fever vaccine responses in identical twins. That source adds: Reportedly, twins' vaccine T cell responses looked partly convergent and partly personalized.

Sequencing used CD8+ T cells sorted from blood. This TCR derives from a woman younger than 30 in good health. The V and J genes are TRBV5-6 and TRBJ2-3; 10 bases are a match to TRBD1. The CDR3 DNA reads TGTGCCAGCAGCCTGGGACAGGGGTTGGATACGCAGTATTTT. This gives the protein CASSLGQGLDTQYF.